This is a list of T cell receptor beta chains from one sample in a study of shared clonotypes between healthy human individuals. Clones were read by immunoSEQ multiplex PCR, and TCRdb kept only the in-frame ones, dropping some. Altogether about 1.5 million clones are present, 95% to 99% being singletons, with the ten largest covering 0.45%. The sample comprised naive CD4+ T cells sorted from blood. These receptors all stem from a man aged 30 to 39 in good health. Both conserved end residues are part of each CDR3. A D gene is named only where the DNA matches it firmly. Rows give clone size only sometimes, using once, few, many, or a class for an expanded clone.

TRBV28,.,once,TRBJ2-3,TGTGCCAGCAGTTTCTATGTGGGGGGCACAGATACGCAGTATTTT,CASSFYVGGTDTQYF
TRBV30,TRBD1,.,TRBJ1-4,TGTGCCTGGACTGTTGGGACAGGCACTGAAAAACTGTTTTTT,CAWTVGTGTEKLFF
TRBV15,.,.,TRBJ2-1,TGTGCCACCAGCAGAGACCGAGGGAGGAATGAGCAGTTCTTC,CATSRDRGRNEQFF
TRBV28,.,.,TRBJ1-4,TGTGCCAGCAGTTTTCTCCTCGTGGGAACAACTAATGAAAAACTGTTTTTT,CASSFLLVGTTNEKLFF
TRBV21-1,.,.,TRBJ2-6,TGTGCCAGCAAAAGGGATCGGGAGTCGACTATTAACTCTGGGGCCAACGTCCTGACTTTC,CASKRDRESTINSGANVLTF
TRBV5-1,.,.,TRBJ2-1,TGCGCCAGCAGCTTGGTGTCAGGGGCGCAGCAGTTCTTC,CASSLVSGAQQFF
TRBV9,.,.,TRBJ2-3,TGTGCCAGCAGCAAAGGGGTTACAGATACGCAGTATTTT,CASSKGVTDTQYF
TRBV7-9,.,.,TRBJ1-5,TGTGCCAGCAGCTTAGATGTACAGCCCCAGCATTTT,CASSLDVQPQHF
TRBV21-1,.,once,TRBJ1-2,TGTGCCAGCAGCAAAGTAGGCGACAGGGAAACAATACCCTATGGCTACACCTTC,CASSKVGDRETIPYGYTF
TRBV13,TRBD1,.,TRBJ1-4,TGTGCCAGCAGCCGGACAGGGGAGAATGAAAAACTGTTTTTT,CASSRTGENEKLFF
TRBV7-2,.,.,TRBJ2-3,TGTGCCAGCAGCCTCGGTGCGGCCAGGCAGTATTTT,CASSLGAARQYF
TRBV7-6,.,.,TRBJ1-5,TGTGCCAGCAGCTTAGGTCCAGGAGGGGAGCCCCAGCATTTT,CASSLGPGGEPQHF
TRBV18,.,.,TRBJ2-1,TGTGCCAGCTCACCGATGACCAGCGGGAATGAGCAGTTCTTC,CASSPMTSGNEQFF
TRBV6-5,TRBD1,.,TRBJ1-2,TGTGCCAGCAGGGAACAGGGGACTAACTATGGCTACACCTTC,CASREQGTNYGYTF
TRBV29-1,.,.,TRBJ1-2,TGCAGCGTTGATCCCAGGGGATCCTATGGCTACACCTTC,CSVDPRGSYGYTF
TRBV6-5,.,.,TRBJ2-5,TGTGCCAGCAGTTACTCTCTGTTCCAAGAGACCCAGTACTTC,CASSYSLFQETQYF
TRBV6-1,TRBD1,once,TRBJ2-1,TGTGCCAGCAAGAGGGACAGGGGTTACAATGAGCAGTTCTTC,CASKRDRGYNEQFF
TRBV29-1,.,.,TRBJ2-1,TGCAGCGTTGAAGGTAGGGGTTCCTACAATGAGCAGTTCTTC,CSVEGRGSYNEQFF